These 4 T cell receptor beta chains were all obtained from the same sample, sequenced in a study of blood T cells in healthy people across ages. Then a second PCR, running roughly 6 to 11 cycles, was carried out with a sample-barcoded 5' primer and a J-beta primer mix. TCRdb re-called the 5' RACE reads through MiXCR, storing one row per CDR3 protein. Altogether about 680,000 distinct CDR3 sequences are present, about half being singletons, with the ten largest covering under 35%. Specimen: blood. Receptors originate from a woman in her sixties or seventies in good health.

V gene TRBV2 combines with J gene TRBJ2-5; D unclear. Trimming took off 3 bases at V and 6 bases at J, with 8 bases between the two ends. Germline CDR1 SNHLY, CDR2 FYNNEI. CDR3 length: 12 residues. The CDR3 protein is CASSDWPKTQYF. The CDR3 coding sequence is TGTGCCAGCAGTGATTGGCCGAAGACCCAGTACTTC.

The J gene is TRBJ2-3, the V gene TRBV6-5, with D unclear. Germline CDR1 reads MNHEY; CDR2 reads SVGAGI. This CDR3 has 14 residues. Trimming took off 5 bases at V and 4 bases at J, with 13 bases between the two ends. The CDR3 here is CASSDSDKSDTQYF. CDR3 in DNA: TGTGCCAGCAGTGATAGTGACAAGTCAGATACGCAGTATTTT.

The V and J genes are TRBV11-2 and TRBJ2-7, with D unclear. TRBJ2-5 matches the DNA end more closely, so the J call is doubtful. Per germline, CDR1 SGHAT and CDR2 FQNNGV. This CDR3 contains 14 residues. CDR3 in DNA: TGTGCCAGCAGCTTAGAGGCCAACGGAGAGACCCAGTACTTC. Protein: CASSLEANGETQYF.

This rearrangement joins TRBV27 to TRBJ2-1; D gene uncertain. The J call may be in error: the DNA end matches TRBJ2-7 better. Germline CDR1 reads MNHEY; CDR2 reads SMNVEV (reference sequence). CDR3 length: 16 residues. The CDR3 coding sequence is TGTGCCAGCAGTTTATACGGGTGGGGTTCCTACAATGAGCAGTACTTC. Protein: CASSLYGWGSYNEQYF.